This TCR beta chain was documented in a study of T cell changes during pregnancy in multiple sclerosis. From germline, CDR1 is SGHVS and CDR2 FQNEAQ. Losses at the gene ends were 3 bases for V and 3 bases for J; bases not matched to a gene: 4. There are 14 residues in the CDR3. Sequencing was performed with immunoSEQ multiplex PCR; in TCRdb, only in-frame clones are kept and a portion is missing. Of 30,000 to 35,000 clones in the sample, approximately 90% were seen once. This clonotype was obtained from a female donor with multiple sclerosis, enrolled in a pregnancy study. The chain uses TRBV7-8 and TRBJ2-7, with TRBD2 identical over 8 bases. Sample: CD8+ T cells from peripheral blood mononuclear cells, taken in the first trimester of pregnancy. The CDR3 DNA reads TGTGCCAGCAGCTTTAGCGGGGACAACTACGAGCAGTACTTC. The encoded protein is CASSFSGDNYEQYF. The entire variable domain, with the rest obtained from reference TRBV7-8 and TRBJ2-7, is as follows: GAGVSQSPRYKVAKRGQDVALRCDPISGHVSLFWYQQALGQGPEFLTYFQNEAQLDKSGLPSDRFFAERPEGSVSTLKIQRTQQEDSAVYLCASSFSGDNYEQYFGPGTRLTVT.